The source of this T cell receptor (beta chain) is a study of esophageal squamous cell carcinoma under preoperative chemotherapy. Study-wide context: Both tumor-infiltrating lymphocytes and peripheral blood T cells were profiled.

Comments on this clonotype: Its antigen is still unknown.

TCRdb re-called the PCR reads with MiXCR, one entry per CDR3 protein. The sample lists about 32,000 distinct CDR3 sequences, around 50% occurring once. Notes on the study in general: After paclitaxel-nedaplatin, abundant clones were more likely to contract than amplify.

Noted time point: after preoperative PTX-NDP chemotherapy. Before surgery, patients were given preoperative paclitaxel-nedaplatin chemotherapy. The receptor's source is a human donor with esophageal squamous cell carcinoma. The donor label of this sample is uncertain. This sample was obtained from a patient given preoperative chemotherapy.

CDR3 in DNA: TGTGCCAGCACGGGCATCGGGGGCCGGGACCAAGAGACCCAGTACTTC. Protein: CASTGIGGRDQETQYF. This rearrangement joins TRBV6-2 or TRBV6-3 to TRBJ2-5; D is perhaps TRBD1 or TRBD2 (6 bases each). V dropped 7 bases and J dropped 0 bases, with 18 bases sitting between them. CDR3 length: 16 amino acids. Germline CDR1 MNHEY, CDR2 SVGEGT.